This TCR beta chain was identified in a study of type 1 regulatory T cells. Study as a whole: This in vitro CD4 product, T-allo10, is enriched for Tr1 cells and alloantigen-specific.

With 6 bases removed from V and 8 bases from J, the gap between germline ends came to 14 bases. This CDR3 comprises 13 residues. Germline assignment: CDR1 SGHRS and CDR2 YFSETQ. At least ten counts were recorded for this clonotype. The antigen remains unidentified. TCRdb ran MiXCR on the reads and lists one entry per CDR3 protein. The sample carries roughly 46,000 distinct CDR3 sequences, more than 10% recorded once. The sample consisted of cultured non-Tr1 T cells, either the whole culture or a sorted T cell fraction (not recorded which). This TCR derives from a human donor in good health. The chain joins TRBV5-1 to TRBJ1-4, with a weak D call TRBD1 (6 bases). The CDR3 loop reads CASTPEGGEKLFF. CDR3 in DNA: TGCGCCAGCACCCCGGAAGGGGGGGAAAAACTGTTTTTT.